This T cell receptor (beta chain) was recorded in a study of blood T cell repertoires in COVID-19. Overall study context: Samples came from the United States, Italy and Spain, spanning acute and convalescent COVID-19. Nucleic acid was either cDNA or gDNA, and it came from T cells, B-cell-depleted T cells, or PBMCs.

It was during active infection that Seattle patients were enrolled and then longitudinally followed. Assay: immunoSEQ multiplex PCR; the TCRdb copy retains only in-frame clones and omits some. The data contain some 270,000 clones, approximately 86% of them singletons. The CDR3 consists of 16 residues. Germline values: CDR1 SGHAT, CDR2 FQDESV (reference sequence). V was pared by 1 base and J by 9 bases, with 9 bases of the junction left unmatched. The receptor's source is a human donor with COVID-19, enrolled during active disease. The donor label of this sample is uncertain. The chain joins TRBV11-1 to TRBJ2-1; 10 nucleotides align to TRBD2. The source material was peripheral blood. CDR3 bases: TGTGCCAGCAGCTTAGTGGCTAGCGGGAGTCCAGGTGAGCAGTTCTTC. Encoded protein: CASSLVASGSPGEQFF.